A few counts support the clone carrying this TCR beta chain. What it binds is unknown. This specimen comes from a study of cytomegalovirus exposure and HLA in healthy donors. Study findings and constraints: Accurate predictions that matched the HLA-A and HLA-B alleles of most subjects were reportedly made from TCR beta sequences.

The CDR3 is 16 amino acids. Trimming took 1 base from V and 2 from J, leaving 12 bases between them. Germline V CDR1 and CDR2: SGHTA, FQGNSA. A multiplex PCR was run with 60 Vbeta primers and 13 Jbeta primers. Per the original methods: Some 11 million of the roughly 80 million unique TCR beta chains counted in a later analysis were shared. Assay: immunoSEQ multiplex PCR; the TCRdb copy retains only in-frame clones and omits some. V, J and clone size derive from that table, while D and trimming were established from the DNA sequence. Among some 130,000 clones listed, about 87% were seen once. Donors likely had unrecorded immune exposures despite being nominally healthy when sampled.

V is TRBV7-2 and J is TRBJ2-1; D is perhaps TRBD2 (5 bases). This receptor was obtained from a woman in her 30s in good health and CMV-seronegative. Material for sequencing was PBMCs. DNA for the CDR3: TGTGCCAGCAGCTTAGGGAGCAGCGGCCCCTACAATGAGCAGTTCTTC. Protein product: CASSLGSSGPYNEQFF.